The sequence of this TCR beta chain was determined in a study of T-cell reconstitution after alpha-beta-depleted transplantation in children. Study outcomes and limitations: By one year post-transplant, T-cell counts and diversity largely arose from T cells that were newly produced. Surviving recipient T cells and intrathymic progenitors accounted for some patients' high TCRbeta diversity at day 60. It was reported that alpha-beta T cells came from several hundred expanded graft clones (about two months after transplant).

In this sample, this clonotype turned up many times. What it binds is not known. TCRbeta library construction was performed incorporating unique molecular identifiers. MiXCR was run by TCRdb on the PCR reads, yielding one entry per CDR3 protein. The sample records approximately 490,000 distinct CDR3 sequences, about 10% being singletons. The clonotype originates from a child aged 2-15 years with inherited bone marrow failure, due to receive a stem cell transplant. This specimen consisted of PBMCs, obtained before TCRalphabeta/CD19-depleted stem cell transplant.

CDR3 in amino acids: CASSLGLAGADTQYF. CDR3 coding DNA: TGTGCCAGCAGCCTAGGACTAGCGGGAGCAGATACGCAGTATTTT. The V gene is TRBV12-3 or TRBV12-4, the J gene TRBJ2-3; TRBD2 agrees at 13 bases. J was trimmed by 4 bases and V by 6 bases; bases with no gene match: 4. The CDR3 sequence is 15 residues long.